Sequencing of this T cell receptor beta chain was carried out in a study of T-cell memory formation after mild COVID-19. Germline V gene sequence: CDR1 LNHNV, CDR2 YYDKDF (reference sequence). This CDR3 has 16 amino acids. Trimming stripped 0 bases from V and 9 bases from J, with 21 bases between. There are a few counts of this clonotype. Its antigen is undetermined. MiXCR, run by TCRdb on the 5' RACE reads, gives a single entry per CDR3 protein. The profile covers about 210,000 distinct CDR3 sequences, with 27% appearing a single time and about an eighth taken by the ten largest. Study-wide results and limits: Day 15 to 85 contracting clones showed balanced CD4/CD8; later expanders leaned CD4+.

Sequencing input: PBMCs or a T cell subset sorted from them (not recorded which). The V call is TRBV15, the J call TRBJ2-7, with D possibly TRBD1 on 6 matching bases. The source of this sequence is an adult woman who had mild COVID-19 (a few samples of this study predate the infection). Cell type and time point are not known. As DNA, the CDR3 is TGTGCCACCAGCAGAGATCTAGGAACAGGGCCCCCCTCGCAGTACTTC. It specifies CATSRDLGTGPPSQYF. Full variable domain (remainder filled in from reference TRBV15 and TRBJ2-7): DAMVIQNPRYQVTQFGKPVTLSCSQTLNHNVMYWYQQKSSQAPKLLFHYYDKDFNNEADTPDNFQSRRPNTSFCFLDIRSPGLGDTAMYLCATSRDLGTGPPSQYFGPGTRLTVT.